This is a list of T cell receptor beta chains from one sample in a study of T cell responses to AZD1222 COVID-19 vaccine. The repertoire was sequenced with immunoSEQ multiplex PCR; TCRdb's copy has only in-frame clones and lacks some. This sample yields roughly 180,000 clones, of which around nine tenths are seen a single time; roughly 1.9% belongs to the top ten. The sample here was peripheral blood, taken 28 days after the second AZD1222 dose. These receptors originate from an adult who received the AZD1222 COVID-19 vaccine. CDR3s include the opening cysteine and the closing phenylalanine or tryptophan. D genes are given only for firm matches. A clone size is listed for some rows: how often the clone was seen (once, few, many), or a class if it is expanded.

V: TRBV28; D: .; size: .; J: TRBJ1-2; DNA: TGTGCCAGCAGCCCCGGGGGGCGCGGCTACACCTTC; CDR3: CASSPGGRGYTF
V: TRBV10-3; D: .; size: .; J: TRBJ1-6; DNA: TGTGCCGTCACCCACGGTAGGGGGTCCAATTCACCCCTCCACTTT; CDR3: CAVTHGRGSNSPLHF
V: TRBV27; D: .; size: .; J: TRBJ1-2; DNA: TGTGCCAGCAGTCCCTACACAGGGTACTATGGCTACACCTTC; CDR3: CASSPYTGYYGYTF
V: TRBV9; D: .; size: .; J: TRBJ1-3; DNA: TGTGCCAGCAGCGTAGGGCAGCCTAGCTCTGGAAACACCATATATTTT; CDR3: CASSVGQPSSGNTIYF
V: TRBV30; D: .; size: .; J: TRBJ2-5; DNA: TGTGCCTGGAGTGTAGCGGGCACTACAAAAGAGACCCAGTACTTC; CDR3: CAWSVAGTTKETQYF
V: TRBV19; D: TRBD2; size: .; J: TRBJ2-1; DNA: TGTGCCAGTAGTATATATCAGACTAGCGGGGGGAATGAGCAGTTCTTC; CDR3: CASSIYQTSGGNEQFF
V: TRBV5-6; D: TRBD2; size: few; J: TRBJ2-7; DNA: TGTGCCAGCAGCCCCGGGACTAGCACGTCCGAGCAGTACTTC; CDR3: CASSPGTSTSEQYF
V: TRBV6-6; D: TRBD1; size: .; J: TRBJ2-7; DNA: TGTGCCAGCGGGGGGACAGGAGCCTACGAGCAGTACTTC; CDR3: CASGGTGAYEQYF
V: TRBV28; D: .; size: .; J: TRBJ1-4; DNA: TGTGCCAGCAGTAACGGGTATCTGGCTAATGAAAAACTGTTTTTT; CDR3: CASSNGYLANEKLFF
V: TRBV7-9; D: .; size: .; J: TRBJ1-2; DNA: TGTGCCAGCAGCTTAAGATCGGATACAGCTCGGGGCTACACCTTC; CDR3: CASSLRSDTARGYTF
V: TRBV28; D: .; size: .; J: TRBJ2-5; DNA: TGTGCCAGCCGCGGTGTTAGAGAGACCCAGTACTTC; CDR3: CASRGVRETQYF
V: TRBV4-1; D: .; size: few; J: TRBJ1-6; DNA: TGCGCCAGCAGCCTAACCGGGGACCTGAATTCACCCCTCCACTTT; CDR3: CASSLTGDLNSPLHF
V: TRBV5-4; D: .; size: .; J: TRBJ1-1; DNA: TGTGCCAGCTCCTCTTGGGGGAGAATGAACACTGAAGCTTTCTTT; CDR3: CASSSWGRMNTEAFF
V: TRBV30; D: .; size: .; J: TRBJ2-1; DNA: TGTGCCTGGAGCGAATATGGGACTTACCACAATGAGCAGTTCTTC; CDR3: CAWSEYGTYHNEQFF
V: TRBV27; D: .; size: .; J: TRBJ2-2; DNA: TGTGCCAGCAGTTTATCGGAGCGTATCACCGGGGAGCTGTTTTTT; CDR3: CASSLSERITGELFF
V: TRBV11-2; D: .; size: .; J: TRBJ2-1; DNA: TGTGCCAGCAGTTCCATAGTGGCCTCTAGGGATGAGCAGTTCTTC; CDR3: CASSSIVASRDEQFF
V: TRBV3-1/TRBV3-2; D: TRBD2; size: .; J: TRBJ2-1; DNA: TGTGCCAGCAGAAGCTCAGGCGGGAGCTCCTACAATGAGCAGTTCTTC; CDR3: CASRSSGGSSYNEQFF
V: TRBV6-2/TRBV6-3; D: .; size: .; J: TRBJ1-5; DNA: TGTGCCAGCAGTCGCGCGGGGAATCAGCCCCAGCATTTT; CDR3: CASSRAGNQPQHF
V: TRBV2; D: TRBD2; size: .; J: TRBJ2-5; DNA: TGTGCCAGCAGTTACTCGACTAGCGGGGGGAAAGAGACCCAGTACTTC; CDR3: CASSYSTSGGKETQYF
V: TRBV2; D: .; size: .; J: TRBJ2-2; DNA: TGTGCCAGCAGGGGGACTTCGAACACCGGGGAGCTGTTTTTT; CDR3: CASRGTSNTGELFF
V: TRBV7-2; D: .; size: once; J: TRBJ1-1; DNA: TGTGCCAGCAGCTTACAGGGCACGAACACTGAAGCTTTCTTT; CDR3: CASSLQGTNTEAFF
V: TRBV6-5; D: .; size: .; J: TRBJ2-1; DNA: TGTGCCAGCAGTTACTCGAGTGCTTGGGGTGAGCAGTTCTTC; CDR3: CASSYSSAWGEQFF
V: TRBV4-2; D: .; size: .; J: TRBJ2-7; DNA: TGTGCCAGCAGCCAAGAGAGGCACGAGCAGTACTTC; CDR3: CASSQERHEQYF
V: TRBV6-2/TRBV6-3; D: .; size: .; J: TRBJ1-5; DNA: TGTGCCAGCAGTTACGAGGTAGGACATAATCAGCCCCAGCATTTT; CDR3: CASSYEVGHNQPQHF